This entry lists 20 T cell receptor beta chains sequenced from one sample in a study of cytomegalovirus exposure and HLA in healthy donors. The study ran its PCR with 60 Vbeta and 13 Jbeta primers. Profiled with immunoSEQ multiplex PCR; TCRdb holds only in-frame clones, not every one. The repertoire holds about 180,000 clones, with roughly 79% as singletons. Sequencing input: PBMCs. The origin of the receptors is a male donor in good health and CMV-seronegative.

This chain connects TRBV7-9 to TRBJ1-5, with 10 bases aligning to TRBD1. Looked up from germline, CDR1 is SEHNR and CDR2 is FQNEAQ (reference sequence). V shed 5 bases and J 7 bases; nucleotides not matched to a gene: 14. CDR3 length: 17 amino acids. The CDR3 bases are TGTGCCAGCAGCCCAATAGGGGGACAGGGGAGGGAGCAGCCCCAGCATTTT. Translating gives CASSPIGGQGREQPQHF.

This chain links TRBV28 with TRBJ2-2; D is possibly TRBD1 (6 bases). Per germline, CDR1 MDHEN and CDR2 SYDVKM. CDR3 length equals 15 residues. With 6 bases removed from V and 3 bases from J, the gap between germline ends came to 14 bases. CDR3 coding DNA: TGTGCCAGCAGCTTAGACAGGTCCTACACCGGGGAGCTGTTTTTT. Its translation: CASSLDRSYTGELFF.

CDR3 sequence reads: CASSQAPLGRVTGNTIYF. CDR3 DNA: TGCGCCAGCAGCCAGGCCCCCCTCGGCCGGGTCACTGGAAACACCATATATTTT. The rearrangement joins TRBV4-1 to TRBJ1-3, with no clear D. The CDR3 consists of 18 residues. Germline CDR1 reads MGHRA; CDR2 reads YSYEKL. V shed 3 bases and J shed 2 bases, with 20 bases lying between them.

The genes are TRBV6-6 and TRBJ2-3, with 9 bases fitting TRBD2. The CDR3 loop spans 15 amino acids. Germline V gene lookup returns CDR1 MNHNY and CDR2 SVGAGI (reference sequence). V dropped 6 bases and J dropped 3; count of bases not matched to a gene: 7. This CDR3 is CASRGKRGATDTQYF. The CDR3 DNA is TGTGCCAGCAGGGGAAAGCGGGGGGCGACAGATACGCAGTATTTT.

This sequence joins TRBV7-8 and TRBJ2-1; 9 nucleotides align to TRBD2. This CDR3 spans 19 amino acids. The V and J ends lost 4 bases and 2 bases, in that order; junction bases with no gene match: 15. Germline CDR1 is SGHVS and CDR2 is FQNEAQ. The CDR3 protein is CASSSSGGLAGTTYNEQFF. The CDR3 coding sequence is TGTGCCAGCAGCTCTAGTGGTGGGCTAGCGGGAACCACCTACAATGAGCAGTTCTTC.

The CDR3 spells CASGFGQGVDGYTF. Written as DNA, the CDR3 is TGTGCTAGTGGTTTCGGACAGGGGGTGGATGGCTACACCTTC. This chain joins TRBV12-5 and TRBJ1-2, with 10 bases identical to TRBD1. The germline V gene has CDR1 LGHNT and CDR2 FRNRAP. The CDR3 extends over 14 amino acids. V lost 3 bases and J lost 6; bases outside the gene matches: 4. Full variable domain (remainder filled in from reference TRBV12-5 and TRBJ1-2): DARVTQTPRHKVTEMGQEVTMRCQPILGHNTVFWYRQTMMQGLELLAYFRNRAPLDDSGMPKDRFSAEMPDATLATLKIQPSEPRDSAVYFCASGFGQGVDGYTFGSGTRLTVV.

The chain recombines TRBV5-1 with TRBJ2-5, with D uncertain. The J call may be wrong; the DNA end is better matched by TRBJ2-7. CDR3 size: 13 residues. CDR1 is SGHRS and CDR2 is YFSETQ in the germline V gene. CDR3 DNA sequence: TGCGCCAGCAGCTTGATGCAGCGCTTCGAGCAGTACTTC. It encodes CASSLMQRFEQYF.

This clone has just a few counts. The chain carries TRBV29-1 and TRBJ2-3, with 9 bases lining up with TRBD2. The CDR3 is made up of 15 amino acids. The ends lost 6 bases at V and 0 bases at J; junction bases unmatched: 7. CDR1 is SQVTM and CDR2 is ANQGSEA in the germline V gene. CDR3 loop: CSVAGTSSSTDTQYF. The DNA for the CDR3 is TGCAGCGTGGCGGGGACTAGCTCTAGCACAGATACGCAGTATTTT.

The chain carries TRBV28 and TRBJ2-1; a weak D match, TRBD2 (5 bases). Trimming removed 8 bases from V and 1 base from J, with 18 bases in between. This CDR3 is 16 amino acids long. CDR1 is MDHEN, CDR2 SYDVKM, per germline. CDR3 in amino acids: CASEGGVWHSYNEQFF. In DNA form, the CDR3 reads TGTGCCAGCGAGGGCGGCGTGTGGCATTCCTACAATGAGCAGTTCTTC. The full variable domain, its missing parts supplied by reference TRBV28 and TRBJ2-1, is DVKVTQSSRYLVKRTGEKVFLECVQDMDHENMFWYRQDPGLGLRLIYFSYDVKMKEKGDIPEGYSVSREKKERFSLILESASTNQTSMYLCASEGGVWHSYNEQFFGPGTRLTVL.

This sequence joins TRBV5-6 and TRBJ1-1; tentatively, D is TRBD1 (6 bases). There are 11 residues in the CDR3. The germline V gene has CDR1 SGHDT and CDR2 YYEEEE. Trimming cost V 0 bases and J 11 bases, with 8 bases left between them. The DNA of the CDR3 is TGTGCCAGCAGCTTGGGACAGGTGGCTTTCTTT. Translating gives CASSLGQVAFF.

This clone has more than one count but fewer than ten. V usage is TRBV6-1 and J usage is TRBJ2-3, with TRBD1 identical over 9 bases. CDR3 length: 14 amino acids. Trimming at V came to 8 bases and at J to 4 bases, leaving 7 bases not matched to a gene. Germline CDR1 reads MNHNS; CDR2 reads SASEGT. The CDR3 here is CASQGQGFADTQYF. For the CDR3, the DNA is TGTGCCAGCCAGGGACAGGGCTTCGCAGATACGCAGTATTTT.

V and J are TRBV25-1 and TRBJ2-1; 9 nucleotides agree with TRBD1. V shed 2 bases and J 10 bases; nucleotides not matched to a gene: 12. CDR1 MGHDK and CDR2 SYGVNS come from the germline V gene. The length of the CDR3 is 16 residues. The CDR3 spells CASSERDRVTPKEQFF. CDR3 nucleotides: TGTGCCAGCAGTGAACGGGACAGGGTAACGCCAAAGGAGCAGTTCTTC.

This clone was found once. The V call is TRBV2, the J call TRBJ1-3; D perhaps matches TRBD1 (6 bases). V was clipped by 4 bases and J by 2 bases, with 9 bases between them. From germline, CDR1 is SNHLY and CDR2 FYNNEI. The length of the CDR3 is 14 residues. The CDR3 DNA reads TGTGCCAGCAGTGTTTCAGGGGCTGGAAACACCATATATTTT. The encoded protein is CASSVSGAGNTIYF. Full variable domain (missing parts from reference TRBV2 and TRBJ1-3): EPEVTQTPSHQVTQMGQEVILRCVPISNHLYFYWYRQILGQKVEFLVSFYNNEISEKSEIFDDQFSVERPDGSNFTLKIRSTKLEDSAMYFCASSVSGAGNTIYFGEGSWLTVV.

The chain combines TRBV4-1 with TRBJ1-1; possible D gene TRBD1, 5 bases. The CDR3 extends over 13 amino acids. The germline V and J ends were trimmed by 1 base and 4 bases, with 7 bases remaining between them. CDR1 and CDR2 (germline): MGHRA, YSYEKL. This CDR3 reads CASSQARGTEAFF. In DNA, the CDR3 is TGCGCCAGCAGCCAAGCTAGGGGCACTGAAGCTTTCTTT.

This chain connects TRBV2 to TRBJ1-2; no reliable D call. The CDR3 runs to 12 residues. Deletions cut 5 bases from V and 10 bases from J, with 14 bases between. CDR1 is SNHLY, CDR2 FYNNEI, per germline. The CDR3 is CASSYVSGDYTF. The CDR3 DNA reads TGTGCCAGCAGTTACGTAAGTGGAGACTACACCTTC.

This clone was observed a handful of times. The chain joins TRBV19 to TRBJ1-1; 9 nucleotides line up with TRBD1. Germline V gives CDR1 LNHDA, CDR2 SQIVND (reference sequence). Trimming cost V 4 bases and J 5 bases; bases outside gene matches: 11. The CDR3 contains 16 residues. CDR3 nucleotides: TGTGCCAGTAGTACCAGACAGGGGGAAGGGGAAACTGAAGCTTTCTTT. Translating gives CASSTRQGEGETEAFF.

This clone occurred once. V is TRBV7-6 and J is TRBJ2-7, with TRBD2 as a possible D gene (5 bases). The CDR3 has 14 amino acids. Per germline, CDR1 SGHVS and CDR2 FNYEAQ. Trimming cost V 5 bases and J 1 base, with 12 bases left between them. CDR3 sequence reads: CASSPRTGSYEQYF. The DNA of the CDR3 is TGTGCCAGCAGCCCCCGGACTGGTTCCTACGAGCAGTACTTC.

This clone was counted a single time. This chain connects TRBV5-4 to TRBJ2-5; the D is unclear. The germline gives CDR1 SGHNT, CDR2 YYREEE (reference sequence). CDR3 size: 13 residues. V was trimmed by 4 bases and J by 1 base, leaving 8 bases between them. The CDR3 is CASSPSGQETQYF. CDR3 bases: TGTGCCAGCAGCCCTTCGGGCCAAGAGACCCAGTACTTC.

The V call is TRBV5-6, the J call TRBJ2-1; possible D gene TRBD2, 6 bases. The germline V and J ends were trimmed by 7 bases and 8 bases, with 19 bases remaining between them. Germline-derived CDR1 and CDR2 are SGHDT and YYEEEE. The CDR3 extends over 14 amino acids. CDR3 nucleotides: TGTGCCAGCGCTCTCGGGGGAACCTATCATGAGCAGTTCTTC. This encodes CASALGGTYHEQFF.

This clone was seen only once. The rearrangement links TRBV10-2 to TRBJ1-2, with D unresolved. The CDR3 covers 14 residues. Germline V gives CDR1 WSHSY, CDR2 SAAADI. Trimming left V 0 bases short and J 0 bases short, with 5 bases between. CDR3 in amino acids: CASSESATNYGYTF. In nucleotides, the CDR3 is TGCGCCAGCAGTGAGTCAGCTACTAACTATGGCTACACCTTC.